This T cell receptor (beta chain) derives from a study of identical twins. Whole-study findings and limits: Fewer insertions marked abundant cord blood beta clonotypes; young adult naive trended weakly, memory not at all. Interpretation of the results relied on cross-sectional statistical analysis and not on following the same donors.

The table lists this clonotype with a few counts. Its specificity is unknown. V lost 4 bases to trimming and J lost 4 bases, with 11 bases between them. Germline V CDR1 and CDR2: KGHSY, FQNENV. CDR3 length: 13 amino acids. Unique molecular identifiers were present on the cDNA, which also gained a universal primer site by template switching. Each CDR3 protein is one row after TCRdb ran MiXCR on the 5' RACE reads. The sample holds approximately 590,000 distinct CDR3 sequences, over 8.5% seen once. Another study also made use of these data, one on yellow fever vaccine responses in identical twins. That paper adds: Reports say the vaccine T cell response in twins looked partly convergent and partly personalized.

The chain joins TRBV16 to TRBJ2-7, with D possibly matching TRBD2 (6 bases). The sequenced sample was PBMCs. The clonotype comes from a woman aged 18-29 years in good health. CDR3 amino acids: CASSPGLMYEQYF. The CDR3 DNA sequence: TGTGCCAGCAGCCCGGGACTGATGTACGAGCAGTACTTC.